This T cell receptor (beta chain) stems from a study of OX40 agonist ivuxolimab in advanced cancers. The V gene lost 2 bases and the J gene lost 1 base, with 12 bases spanning the gap. The CDR3 sequence is 16 residues long. From germline, CDR1 is SNHLY and CDR2 FYNNEI. Sequenced by immunoSEQ multiplex PCR; TCRdb stores in-frame clones only, minus some. The table includes 48,000 or so clones, roughly 81% detected once. The chain recombines TRBV2 with TRBJ1-5; the D gene is possibly TRBD1 (5 bases). Material: CD4+ or CD8+ T cells sorted from blood, obtained in a trial of the OX40 agonist ivuxolimab. The source is an adult with an advanced solid tumor such as melanoma, head and neck, liver or kidney cancer. CDR3 bases: TGTGCCAGCAGTGAACACGGGGGACGCAGCAATCAGCCCCAGCATTTT. Protein product: CASSEHGGRSNQPQHF.